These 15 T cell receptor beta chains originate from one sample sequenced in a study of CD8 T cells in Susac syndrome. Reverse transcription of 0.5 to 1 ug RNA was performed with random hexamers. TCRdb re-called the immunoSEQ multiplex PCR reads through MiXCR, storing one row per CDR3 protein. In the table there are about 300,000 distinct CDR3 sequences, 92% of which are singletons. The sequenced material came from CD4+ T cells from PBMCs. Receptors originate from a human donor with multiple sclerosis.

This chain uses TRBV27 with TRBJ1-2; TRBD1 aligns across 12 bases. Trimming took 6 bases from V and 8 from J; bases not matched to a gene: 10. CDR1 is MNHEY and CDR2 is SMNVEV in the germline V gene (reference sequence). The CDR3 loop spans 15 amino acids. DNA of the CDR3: TGTGCCAGCAGGGGGGGGGACAGGGGGCATTGGGGCTACACCTTC. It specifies CASRGGDRGHWGYTF.

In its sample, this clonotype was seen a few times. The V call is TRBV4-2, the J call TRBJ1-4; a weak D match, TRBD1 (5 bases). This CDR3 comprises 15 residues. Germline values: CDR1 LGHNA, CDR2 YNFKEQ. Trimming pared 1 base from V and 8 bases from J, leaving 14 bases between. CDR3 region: CASSQVTGEVEKLFF. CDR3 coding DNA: TGTGCCAGCAGCCAAGTTACGGGGGAGGTAGAAAAACTGTTTTTT.

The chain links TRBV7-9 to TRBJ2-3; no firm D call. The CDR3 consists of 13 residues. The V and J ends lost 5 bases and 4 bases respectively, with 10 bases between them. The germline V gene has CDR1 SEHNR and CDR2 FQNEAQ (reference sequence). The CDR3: CASSPPGPDTQYF. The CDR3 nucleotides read TGTGCCAGCAGCCCGCCGGGTCCAGATACGCAGTATTTT.

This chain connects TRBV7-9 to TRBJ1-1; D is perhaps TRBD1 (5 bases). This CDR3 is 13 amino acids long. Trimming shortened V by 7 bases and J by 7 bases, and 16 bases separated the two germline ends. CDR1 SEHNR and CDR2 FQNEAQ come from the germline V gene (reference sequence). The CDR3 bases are TGTGCCAGCAAAGAGGGGAAGGCAGGTGAAGCTTTCTTT. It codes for CASKEGKAGEAFF.

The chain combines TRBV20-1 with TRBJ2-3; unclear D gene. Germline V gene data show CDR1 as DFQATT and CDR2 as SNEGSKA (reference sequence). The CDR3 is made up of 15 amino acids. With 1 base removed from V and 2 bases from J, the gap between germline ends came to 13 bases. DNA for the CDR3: TGCAGTGCTAGAGTCCCGCCCTACGCCACAGATACGCAGTATTTT. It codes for CSARVPPYATDTQYF.

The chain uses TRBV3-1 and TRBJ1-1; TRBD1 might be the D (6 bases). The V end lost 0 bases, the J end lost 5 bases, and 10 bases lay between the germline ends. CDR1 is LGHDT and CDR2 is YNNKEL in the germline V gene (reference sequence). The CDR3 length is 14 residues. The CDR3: CASSQEIQGTEAFF. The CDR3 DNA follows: TGTGCCAGCAGCCAAGAAATTCAGGGGACTGAAGCTTTCTTT.

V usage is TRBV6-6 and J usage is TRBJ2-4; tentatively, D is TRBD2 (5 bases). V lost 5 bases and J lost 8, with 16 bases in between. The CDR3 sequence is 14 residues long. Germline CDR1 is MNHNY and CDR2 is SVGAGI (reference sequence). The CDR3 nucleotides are TGTGCCAGCAGTCGCGGACTTCTCCCGGACATTCAGTACTTC. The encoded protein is CASSRGLLPDIQYF.

The CDR3 bases are TGTGCCAGCAGTGTCCTGGGCGGGGGCACAGATACGCAGTATTTT. As protein: CASSVLGGGTDTQYF. The genes are TRBV2 and TRBJ2-3; TRBD2 is a possible D gene (6 bases). Trimming pared 4 bases from V and 1 base from J, leaving 12 bases between. This CDR3 has 15 residues. Germline CDR1 and CDR2: SNHLY and FYNNEI.

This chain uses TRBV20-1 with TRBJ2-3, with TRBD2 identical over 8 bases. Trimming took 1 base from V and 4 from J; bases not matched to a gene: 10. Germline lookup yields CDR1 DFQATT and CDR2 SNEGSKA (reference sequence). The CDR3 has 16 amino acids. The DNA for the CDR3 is TGCAGTGCTAGAGCCCCCTCGGCGGGAGGTCCAGATACGCAGTATTTT. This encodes CSARAPSAGGPDTQYF.

In DNA, the CDR3 is TGCAGCGGGGAGGGACAGATGAACACTGAAGCTTTCTTT. Residues: CSGEGQMNTEAFF. The rearrangement uses TRBV29-1 and TRBJ1-1, with 7 bases that match TRBD1. The CDR3 sequence is 13 residues long. V lost 7 bases to trimming and J lost 0 bases; unmatched junction nucleotides: 5. Per the germline V gene, CDR1 is SQVTM and CDR2 is ANQGSEA.

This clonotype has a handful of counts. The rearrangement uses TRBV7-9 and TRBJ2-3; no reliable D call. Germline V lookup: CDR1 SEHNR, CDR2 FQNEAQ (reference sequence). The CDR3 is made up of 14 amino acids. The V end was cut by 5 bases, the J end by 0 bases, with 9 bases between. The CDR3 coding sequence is TGTGCCAGCAGCCTAGTTGTCAGCACAGATACGCAGTATTTT. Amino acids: CASSLVVSTDTQYF.

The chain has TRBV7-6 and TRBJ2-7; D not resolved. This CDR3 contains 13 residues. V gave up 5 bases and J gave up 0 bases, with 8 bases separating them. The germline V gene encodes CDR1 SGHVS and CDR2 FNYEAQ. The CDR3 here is CASSPRISYEQYF. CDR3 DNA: TGTGCCAGCAGCCCGCGAATCTCCTACGAGCAGTACTTC.

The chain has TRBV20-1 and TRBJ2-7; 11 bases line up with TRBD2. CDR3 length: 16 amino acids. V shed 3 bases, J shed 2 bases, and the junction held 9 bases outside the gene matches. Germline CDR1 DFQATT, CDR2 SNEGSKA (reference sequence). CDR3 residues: CSASGPSGRSPYEQYF. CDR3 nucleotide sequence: TGCAGTGCTAGTGGGCCTAGCGGGAGGTCCCCCTACGAGCAGTACTTC.

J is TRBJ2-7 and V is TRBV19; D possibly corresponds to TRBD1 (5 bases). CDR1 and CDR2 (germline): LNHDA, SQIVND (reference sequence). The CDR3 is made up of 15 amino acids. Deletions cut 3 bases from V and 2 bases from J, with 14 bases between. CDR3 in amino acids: CASSMVLDTTYEQYF. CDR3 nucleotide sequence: TGTGCCAGTAGTATGGTCTTGGACACGACCTACGAGCAGTACTTC.

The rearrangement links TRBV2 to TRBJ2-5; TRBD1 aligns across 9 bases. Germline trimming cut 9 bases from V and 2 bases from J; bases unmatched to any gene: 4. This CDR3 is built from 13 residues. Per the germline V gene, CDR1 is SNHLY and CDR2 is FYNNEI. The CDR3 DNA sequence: TGTGCCAGTGGACAGGGGAGACAAGAGACCCAGTACTTC. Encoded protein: CASGQGRQETQYF.